This entry lists 3 T cell receptor beta chains sequenced from one sample in a study of tumor and adjacent non-tumor tissue in lung cancer. RNA was extracted from bulk tissue without any cell sorting. Three rounds of nested PCR, following a modified ARM-PCR protocol, produced the TCRbeta library. Each CDR3 protein is one row after TCRdb ran MiXCR on the multiplex PCR reads. The profile shows over 130,000 distinct CDR3 sequences, around two thirds of them singletons. The specimen sequenced was lung tumor tissue. These receptor sequences come from a man in his sixties with small cell lung cancer.

V usage is TRBV20-1 and J usage is TRBJ2-1; maybe TRBD2 (5 bases). Germline CDR1 is DFQATT and CDR2 is SNEGSKA (reference sequence). The CDR3 is made up of 14 amino acids. V was shortened by 5 bases and J by 7 bases, with 18 bases between the two germline ends. CDR3: CSASRLTGFNEQFF. The CDR3 nucleotides read TGCAGTGCTTCCCGACTAACGGGATTTAATGAGCAGTTCTTC.

This clonotype was seen a few times. J is TRBJ1-1 and V is TRBV6-1; D ambiguous. The germline CDR1 and CDR2 sequences are MNHNS and SASEGT. Trimming left V 5 bases short and J 3 bases short, with 13 bases between. CDR3 length: 14 amino acids. CDR3 amino acids: CASSNSGSYTEAFF. The DNA of the CDR3 is TGTGCCAGCAGTAACTCGGGTTCCTACACTGAAGCTTTCTTT.

About this clonotype itself: The missing conserved phenylalanine or tryptophan at the end of this CDR3 makes a read error likely. The chain is built from TRBV20-1 and TRBJ1-1; 7 nucleotides align to TRBD1. The CDR3 sequence is 14 residues long. The V gene's germline CDR1 is DFQATT and CDR2 SNEGSKA (reference sequence). CDR3 DNA sequence: TGCAGAGCTAGTCTACAGGGGCCGGGTACTGAAGCTTTCATT. Amino acid sequence: CRASLQGPGTEAFI.